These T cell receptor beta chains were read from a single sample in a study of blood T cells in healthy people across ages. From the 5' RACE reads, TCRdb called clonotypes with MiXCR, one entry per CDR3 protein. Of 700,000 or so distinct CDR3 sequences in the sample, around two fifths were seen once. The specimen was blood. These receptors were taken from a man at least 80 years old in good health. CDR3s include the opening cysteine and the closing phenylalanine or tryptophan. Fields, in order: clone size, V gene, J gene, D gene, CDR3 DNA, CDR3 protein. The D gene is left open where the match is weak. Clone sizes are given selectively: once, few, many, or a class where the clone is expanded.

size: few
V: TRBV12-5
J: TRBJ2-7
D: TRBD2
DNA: TGTGCTAGTGCTCCCCCCGGGACTAGCGTTAGCATTCGGTACTTC
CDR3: CASAPPGTSVSIRYF

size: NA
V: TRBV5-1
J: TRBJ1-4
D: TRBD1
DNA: TGCGCCAGCAGCTTGACCGGGACAGGAAATGAAAAACTGTTTTTT
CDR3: CASSLTGTGNEKLFF

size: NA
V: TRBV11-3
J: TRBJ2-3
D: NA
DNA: TGTGCCAGCAGCGCCAGGGTTACAGATACGCAGTATTTT
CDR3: CASSARVTDTQYF

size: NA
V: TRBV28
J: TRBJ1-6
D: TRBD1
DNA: TGTGCCAGCAGATCAGGGGGGGCTTCACCCCTCCACTTT
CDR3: CASRSGGASPLHF

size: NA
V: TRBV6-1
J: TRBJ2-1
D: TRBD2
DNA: TGTGCCAGCAGTAGAGCCAACATACTAGCGGCTGGGGGCAATGAGCAGTTCTTC
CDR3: CASSRANILAAGGNEQFF

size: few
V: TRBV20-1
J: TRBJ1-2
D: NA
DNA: TGCAGTGCTGGACAGTATGGCTACACCTTC
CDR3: CSAGQYGYTF

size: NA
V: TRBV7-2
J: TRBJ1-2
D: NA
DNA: TGTGCCAGCAGCGGCGGGGGGTATGGCTACACCTTC
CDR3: CASSGGGYGYTF

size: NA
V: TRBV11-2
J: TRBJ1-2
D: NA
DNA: TGTGCCAGCAGTCCAGGAATTGGCTACACCTTC
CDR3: CASSPGIGYTF

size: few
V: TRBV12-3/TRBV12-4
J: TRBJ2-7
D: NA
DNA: TGTGCCAGCAGTTTCGGAGGGGGCCAGGGCGAGCAGTACTTC
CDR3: CASSFGGGQGEQYF

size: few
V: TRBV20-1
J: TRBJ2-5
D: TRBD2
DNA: TGCAGTGCTAGATCGCCTAGCGGGAGCCAGACCCAGTACTTC
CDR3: CSARSPSGSQTQYF

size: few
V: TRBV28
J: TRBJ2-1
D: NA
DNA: TGTGCCAGCAGTTTACACTACCCTAATGAGCAGTTCTTC
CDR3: CASSLHYPNEQFF

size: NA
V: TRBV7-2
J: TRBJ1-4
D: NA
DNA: TGTGCCTCCAAGCCGGGCAGTACAAATGAAAAACTGTTTTTT
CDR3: CASKPGSTNEKLFF

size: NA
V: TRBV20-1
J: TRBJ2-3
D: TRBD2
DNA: TGCAGTGCTAAGCGGACTAGCGGGGGGGGAGATACGCAGTATTTT
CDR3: CSAKRTSGGGDTQYF

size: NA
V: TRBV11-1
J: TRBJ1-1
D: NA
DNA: TGTGCCAGCAGCTTAACGGTCCAGGGAGACATAGCTTTCTTT
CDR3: CASSLTVQGDIAFF